Listed below are T cell receptor beta chains from one sample, sequenced in a study of blood T cell repertoires in COVID-19. Assay: immunoSEQ multiplex PCR; the TCRdb copy retains only in-frame clones and omits some. Of around 380,000 clones in the sample, 70% to 90% were seen once. Material for sequencing was PBMCs or T cells enriched from blood (not recorded which). The receptors were sampled from a man aged 25 to 40 who had recovered from COVID-19. Each CDR3 is given with its conserved first and last residue. The D gene is left open where the match is weak. Clone size is shown for a subset of rows, as once, few, many or a class of expanded clone.

j_call clone_size d_call v_call cdr3_nt cdr3_aa
TRBJ1-4 NA NA TRBV25-1 TGTGCCAGCAGTCTGAGCGGGGCTTCGGGTGAAAAACTGTTTTTT CASSLSGASGEKLFF
TRBJ2-1 NA NA TRBV15 TGTGCCACCAGCAGGGGTGGGACTCACAATGAGCAGTTCTTC CATSRGGTHNEQFF
TRBJ1-5 NA NA TRBV6-5 TGTGCCAGCTGGGGGCTTAGCAATCAGCCCCAGCATTTT CASWGLSNQPQHF
TRBJ2-7 NA NA TRBV11-2 TGTGCCAGCAGCTTAGTTTTGCAGGGATCCTACGAGCAGTACTTC CASSLVLQGSYEQYF
TRBJ1-5 NA TRBD1 TRBV30 TGTGCCTGGAGTCGACAGGGGAATCAGCCCCAGCATTTT CAWSRQGNQPQHF
TRBJ2-3 NA NA TRBV27 TGTGCCAGCAGCCTTACTAGGGTATCGGATACGCAGTATTTT CASSLTRVSDTQYF
TRBJ2-7 NA TRBD1 TRBV5-1 TGCGCCAGCAGCCAGTCCGGGACAGGGCCCGAGCAGTACTTC CASSQSGTGPEQYF
TRBJ1-2 NA TRBD1 TRBV6-4 TGTGCCAGCAGCCCGGGACAGGGGGTGAAAGGAGGCTACACCTTC CASSPGQGVKGGYTF
TRBJ2-7 NA TRBD1 TRBV19 TGTGCCAGTAGCGGCTTCCGGGACAGCCCCTACGAGCAGTACTTC CASSGFRDSPYEQYF
TRBJ1-2 NA TRBD1 TRBV29-1 TGCAGCGTTGAATCCAGGGGGCGCGACTATGGCTACACCTTC CSVESRGRDYGYTF
TRBJ1-6 NA NA TRBV7-3 TGTGCCAGCAGCTTACGGGGAAATTCACCCCTCCACTTT CASSLRGNSPLHF
TRBJ2-7 NA TRBD1 TRBV6-5 TGTGCCAGCATGGGACAGGGGATCTCCTACGAGCAGTACTTC CASMGQGISYEQYF
TRBJ2-3 NA NA TRBV3-1/TRBV3-2 TGTGCCAGCAGCCAAGTTACAAATACGCAGTATTTT CASSQVTNTQYF
TRBJ2-1 NA NA TRBV24-1 TGTGCCACCAGTGATCATGGCAGAAACAATGAGCAGTTCTTC CATSDHGRNNEQFF
TRBJ2-5 NA TRBD2 TRBV7-3 TGTGCCAGCAGCGCTAGGGGACTAGGAGAAGAGACCCAGTACTTC CASSARGLGEETQYF
TRBJ1-1 NA TRBD1 TRBV19 TGTGCCAGCCTCGCCGGGACAGGGGGGGTTCGGACTGAAGCTTTCTTT CASLAGTGGVRTEAFF
TRBJ2-5 NA TRBD2 TRBV5-1 TGCGCCAGCAGCTTGGGGCGCGGGGGAGGAGAGACCCAGTACTTC CASSLGRGGGETQYF
TRBJ1-2 NA TRBD1 TRBV6-5 TGTGCCAGCAGGATCCGGGACAGAACTAACTATGGCTACACCTTC CASRIRDRTNYGYTF
TRBJ1-6 once TRBD1 TRBV4-1 TGCGCCAGCAGAGTTCCCGACAGGGGGAATTCACCCCTCCACTTT CASRVPDRGNSPLHF
TRBJ1-2 NA NA TRBV6-2/TRBV6-3 TGTGCCAGCAGTTACCCATCCCGCCAATCCCGGGGGACTGGCTACACCTTC CASSYPSRQSRGTGYTF
TRBJ2-6 few TRBD2 TRBV27 TGTGCCAGCAGTCCAAGCGGGGGGGCCCTCCCTGGGGCCAACGTCCTGACTTTC CASSPSGGALPGANVLTF
TRBJ1-4 NA NA TRBV5-1 TGCGCCAGCAGCTTGAGGCGGGACTATAATGAAAAACTGTTTTTT CASSLRRDYNEKLFF
TRBJ1-6 NA NA TRBV11-1 TGTGCCAGCAACAGGGTTTATAATTCACCCCTCCACTTT CASNRVYNSPLHF
TRBJ1-6 NA NA TRBV5-1 TGCGCCAGCAGCTTGACCGAGTCCCTCAGGGCGGGGAATTCACCCCTCCACTTT CASSLTESLRAGNSPLHF
TRBJ1-6 NA TRBD1 TRBV18 TGTGCCAGCTCACCGGGACAGACGAATTCACCCCTCCACTTT CASSPGQTNSPLHF
TRBJ1-6 NA NA TRBV6-5 TGTGCCAGCAGTCGCCTCGGACTGGCAAATTCACCCCTCCACTTT CASSRLGLANSPLHF
TRBJ1-2 NA TRBD1 TRBV5-1 TGCGCCAGCAGCCCAAATAGAGGGGGCGGCTATGGCTACACCTTC CASSPNRGGGYGYTF
TRBJ2-7 NA TRBD1 TRBV11-1 TGTGCCAGCAGCTTGACAGGGAGCTCCTACGAGCAGTACTTC CASSLTGSSYEQYF
TRBJ2-2 NA NA TRBV7-8 TGTGCCAGCAGCTTAACAGAGAACACCGGGGAGCTGTTTTTT CASSLTENTGELFF
TRBJ1-4 NA TRBD1 TRBV5-6 TGTGCCAGCAGCTCGGGACAGCCGGGGGAAAAACTGTTTTTT CASSSGQPGEKLFF
TRBJ1-4 NA NA TRBV5-4 TGTGCCAGCAGCCAACGGACTGGTGAAAAACTGTTTTTT CASSQRTGEKLFF
TRBJ1-3 few NA TRBV11-2 TGTGCCAGCAGCTGGGAGTTCGAATACACCATATATTTT CASSWEFEYTIYF
TRBJ2-5 NA TRBD2 TRBV5-4 TGTGCCAGCAGCTTAAGCGGGGGGATGCAAGAGACCCAGTACTTC CASSLSGGMQETQYF
TRBJ2-7 NA TRBD1 TRBV5-4 TGTGCCAGCAGCCGTCGGGACAGTGCCTACGAGCAGTACTTC CASSRRDSAYEQYF
TRBJ1-2 few NA TRBV15 TGTGCCACCAGCAGAGATGAGCGTGGCTACACCTTC CATSRDERGYTF
TRBJ1-2 once NA TRBV7-9 TGTGCCAGCAGCTTCATTCAGACTCCTAACTATGGCTACACCTTC CASSFIQTPNYGYTF